The 23 T cell receptor beta chains listed next were all sequenced from one sample in a study of cytomegalovirus exposure and HLA in healthy donors. 13 Jbeta primers and 60 Vbeta primers were used for the PCR. Measured with immunoSEQ multiplex PCR; TCRdb has only the in-frame clones, and not every one. This sample has under 150,000 clones, with roughly 78% found just once. Sequenced sample: PBMCs. Source of these receptors: a man aged 25-45 years in good health and CMV-seronegative.

The chain links TRBV7-9 to TRBJ1-4; 9 positions agree with TRBD1. From germline, CDR1 is SEHNR and CDR2 FQNEAQ (reference sequence). The CDR3 consists of 16 residues. V dropped 4 bases and J dropped 0; count of bases not matched to a gene: 3. The CDR3 spells CASSYRGPATNEKLFF. DNA for the CDR3: TGTGCCAGCAGCTACAGGGGGCCCGCAACTAATGAAAAACTGTTTTTT.

The rearrangement joins TRBV7-9 to TRBJ2-1, with a tentative D call TRBD1 (6 bases). The V gene's germline CDR1 is SEHNR and CDR2 FQNEAQ (reference sequence). V was shortened by 2 bases and J by 4 bases, with 24 bases between the two germline ends. The CDR3 is 19 residues long. The CDR3 protein is CASSLFETRDIRRYNEQFF. CDR3 DNA: TGTGCCAGCAGCTTATTCGAGACCCGGGACATAAGGAGGTACAATGAGCAGTTCTTC.

The V gene is TRBV19, the J gene TRBJ1-1; the D gene is possibly TRBD1 (5 bases). V was clipped by 4 bases and J by 1 base, with 19 bases between them. The germline V gene encodes CDR1 LNHDA and CDR2 SQIVND (reference sequence). The CDR3 is 17 residues long. CDR3 bases: TGTGCCAGTAGTACGAGAGACAGCAAAGTAGCGAACACTGAAGCTTTCTTT. The encoded protein is CASSTRDSKVANTEAFF.

The chain employs TRBV28 and TRBJ2-5; perhaps TRBD1 as D (6 bases). This CDR3 has 16 residues. Per the germline V gene, CDR1 is MDHEN and CDR2 is SYDVKM. The V gene lost 6 bases and the J gene lost 5 bases, with 22 bases spanning the gap. CDR3 sequence reads: CASRIQGRLVGETQYF. As DNA, the CDR3 is TGTGCCAGCAGGATTCAGGGGCGTTTGGTTGGGGAGACCCAGTACTTC.

V usage is TRBV19 and J usage is TRBJ1-1; TRBD1 matches at 7 bases. The CDR3 is 17 amino acids. Per germline, CDR1 LNHDA and CDR2 SQIVND (reference sequence). With 1 base clipped from V and 0 bases from J, the junction kept 8 bases outside the gene matches. This CDR3 is CASSIGRGRGMNTEAFF. CDR3 coding DNA: TGTGCCAGTAGTATAGGTAGGGGGCGAGGCATGAACACTGAAGCTTTCTTT.

The rearrangement uses TRBV7-9 and TRBJ2-3; 7 positions match TRBD2. The CDR3 sequence is 17 residues long. J lost 0 bases, V lost 0 bases, and 6 bases had no gene match. Germline values: CDR1 SEHNR, CDR2 FQNEAQ (reference sequence). CDR3 sequence: CASSLADSGPSTDTQYF. Written as DNA, the CDR3 is TGTGCCAGCAGCTTAGCGGATAGCGGGCCTAGCACAGATACGCAGTATTTT.

This rearrangement joins TRBV4-1 to TRBJ1-3; D is ambiguous. CDR3 length: 16 residues. Trimming took off 2 bases at V and 3 bases at J, with 14 bases between the two ends. Per germline, CDR1 MGHRA and CDR2 YSYEKL. In DNA form, the CDR3 reads TGCGCCAGCAGCCAATCCGTGGGCGCGAGTGGAAACACCATATATTTT. The encoded protein is CASSQSVGASGNTIYF.

This clone was picked up a small number of times. The chain joins TRBV5-5 to TRBJ2-1, with unresolved D. The V gene lost 1 base and the J gene lost 6 bases, with 5 bases spanning the gap. This CDR3 is built from 12 residues. The germline V gene encodes CDR1 SGHKS and CDR2 YYEKEE (reference sequence). The CDR3 DNA reads as TGTGCCAGCAGCTTGCCTTCCAATGAGCAGTTCTTC. Protein product: CASSLPSNEQFF.

The V call is TRBV6-6, the J call TRBJ1-1; 7 nucleotides agree with TRBD1. CDR3 length: 15 amino acids. In germline, CDR1 is MNHNY, CDR2 SVGAGI (reference sequence). The V gene end was trimmed by 6 bases and the J gene end by 11 bases; junction bases not matched to a gene: 18. CDR3 region: CASSFVDRKYRTAFF. The CDR3 coding sequence is TGTGCCAGCAGCTTCGTGGACAGGAAATATAGGACGGCTTTCTTT.

The rearrangement uses TRBV27 and TRBJ2-1; 7 nucleotides agree with TRBD1. Trimming cost V 9 bases and J 4 bases; bases outside gene matches: 6. The CDR3 length is 13 residues. Germline V lookup: CDR1 MNHEY, CDR2 SMNVEV (reference sequence). The CDR3 reads CASTDRIYNEQFF. The CDR3, as DNA: TGTGCCAGTACGGACAGGATATACAATGAGCAGTTCTTC.

The chain employs TRBV2 and TRBJ1-5; 7 bases align to TRBD1. The junction had 5 bases not matched to a gene; V was cut back by 6 bases and J by 0 bases. CDR1 is SNHLY and CDR2 is FYNNEI in the germline V gene. This CDR3 is 15 amino acids long. CDR3 sequence reads: CASSTTGISNQPQHF. DNA for the CDR3: TGTGCCAGCAGCACGACAGGGATTAGCAATCAGCCCCAGCATTTT.

In its sample, this clone was seen once. At one end, the junction sequence differs from germline, possibly due to a read error. The chain links TRBV15 to TRBJ1-6; TRBD1 matches at 8 bases. The V gene's germline CDR1 is LNHNV and CDR2 YYDKDF (reference sequence). The CDR3 is 17 amino acids. CDR3 region: CATNRDRDRTNNSPLHF. Here the CDR3 DNA reads TGTGCCACCAACAGAGACCGGGACAGGACGAATAATTCACCCCTCCACTTT.

This sequence joins TRBV28 and TRBJ1-1; 8 positions agree with TRBD1. The CDR3 is 14 residues long. The V gene's germline CDR1 is MDHEN and CDR2 SYDVKM. V gave up 5 bases and J gave up 4 bases; unmatched junction bases: 6. The CDR3 DNA follows: TGTGCCAGCAGTCCCTACAGGGGGGCCACTGAAGCTTTCTTT. This encodes CASSPYRGATEAFF.

J is TRBJ1-1 and V is TRBV5-1; D is ambiguous. The germline V gene has CDR1 SGHRS and CDR2 YFSETQ. Trimming removed 4 bases from V and 0 bases from J, with 10 bases in between. The CDR3 is 14 residues long. Written as DNA, the CDR3 is TGCGCCAGCAGCATCCAGACAATGAACACTGAAGCTTTCTTT. Translating gives CASSIQTMNTEAFF.

J is TRBJ2-1 and V is TRBV4-1; 9 bases map to TRBD2. The V segment lost 1 base and the J segment 6 bases; nucleotides outside the gene matches: 7. The germline CDR1 and CDR2 sequences are MGHRA and YSYEKL. CDR3 length: 16 amino acids. CDR3 loop: CASSQGGGRGRNEQFF. The CDR3 DNA reads TGCGCCAGCAGCCAAGGGGGCGGGAGGGGCCGCAATGAGCAGTTCTTC.

The CDR3 here is CASSLRGGVPQLNEQFF. Written as DNA, the CDR3 is TGTGCCAGCAGCTTACGGGGAGGGGTCCCCCAACTCAATGAGCAGTTCTTC. The rearrangement joins TRBV13 to TRBJ2-1, with 7 positions matching TRBD2. Germline V CDR1 and CDR2: PRHDT, FYEKMQ (reference sequence). With 2 bases clipped from V and 6 bases from J, the junction kept 13 bases outside the gene matches. This CDR3 has 17 amino acids.

In its sample, this clone was seen a few times. V and J are TRBV14 and TRBJ1-1; TRBD1 is a possible D gene (6 bases). This CDR3 contains 16 residues. The V end was cut by 0 bases, the J end by 3 bases, with 14 bases between. From germline, CDR1 is SGHDN and CDR2 FVKESK. The CDR3 nucleotides read TGTGCCAGCAGCCAAGACATCGGGGGGCCGGACACTGAAGCTTTCTTT. Protein: CASSQDIGGPDTEAFF.

The rearrangement uses TRBV19 and TRBJ2-5; 7 bases are a match to TRBD1. Germline V gene lookup returns CDR1 LNHDA and CDR2 SQIVND (reference sequence). With 7 bases clipped from V and 7 bases from J, the junction kept 6 bases outside the gene matches. This CDR3 has 12 residues. This CDR3 is CASKTGKGTQYF. The CDR3 bases are TGTGCCAGTAAGACAGGGAAAGGGACCCAGTACTTC.

This clone was seen only a few times. V usage is TRBV5-1 and J usage is TRBJ2-3; D is possibly TRBD2 (6 bases). V lost 1 base and J lost 5, with 14 bases in between. There are 15 residues in the CDR3. CDR1 and CDR2 from the germline V gene are SGHRS and YFSETQ. CDR3 sequence: CASSLTSEGGDTQYF. Written as DNA, the CDR3 is TGCGCCAGCAGCTTGACCTCGGAGGGTGGAGATACGCAGTATTTT.

The chain is built from TRBV18 and TRBJ1-3, with 7 bases matching TRBD1. The CDR3 is 15 residues long. J was trimmed by 2 bases and V by 2 bases; bases with no gene match: 3. The V gene's germline CDR1 is KGHSH and CDR2 LQKENI. CDR3 loop: CASSPKTGTGNTIYF. The CDR3 DNA follows: TGTGCCAGCTCACCAAAGACAGGGACTGGAAACACCATATATTTT.

V usage is TRBV28 and J usage is TRBJ2-6; no reliable D call. Trimming pared 10 bases from V and 5 bases from J, leaving 9 bases between. Germline CDR1 and CDR2: MDHEN and SYDVKM. The CDR3 is made up of 12 amino acids. The CDR3 here is CATSLRANVLTF. The CDR3 bases are TGTGCCACCTCTCTTCGGGCCAACGTCCTGACTTTC.

V is TRBV18 and J is TRBJ2-2; the match to TRBD1 covers 7 bases. This CDR3 contains 14 residues. Germline trimming cut 6 bases from V and 5 bases from J; bases unmatched to any gene: 6. The germline V gene has CDR1 KGHSH and CDR2 LQKENI. DNA of the CDR3: TGTGCCAGCTCTGAGGGGGCCAGGACCGGGGAGCTGTTTTTT. Translation gives CASSEGARTGELFF.

The CDR3 is CASSRQTGATDTQYF. The CDR3 DNA follows: TGTGCCAGCAGCCGGCAGACAGGGGCCACAGATACGCAGTATTTT. This chain uses TRBV7-6 with TRBJ2-3, with 8 bases that match TRBD1. This CDR3 is built from 15 residues. Germline values: CDR1 SGHVS, CDR2 FNYEAQ. Unmatched junction bases numbered 6, after V lost 5 bases and J lost 2 bases.